Following are 7 T cell receptor beta chains from one sample sequenced in a study of T-cell memory formation after mild COVID-19 (dated by TCRdb to 2020 to 2023). The library was prepared using 5' RACE. Instrument used: Illumina NovaSeq 6000. TCRdb reran the public reads through fastp at Q25 and MiXCR, keeping productive beta chains. One record per CDR3 amino acid sequence lists the most common genes and DNA. This sample is represented by fewer than 250,000 distinct CDR3 sequences; around 27% of them were singletons. The ten largest account for approximately 10% of the sample. Material for sequencing was PBMCs or a T cell subset sorted from them (not recorded which). Every receptor here comes from an adult woman who had mild COVID-19 (a few samples of this study predate the infection). The sample titles of this study are shuffled in the database, so cell type and time point are left out; the donor was told from shared clones.

This sequence joins TRBV20-1 and TRBJ1-5; D gene ambiguous. This CDR3 is 14 amino acids long. V was pared by 2 bases and J by 1 base, with 9 bases between. Germline CDR1 is DFQATT and CDR2 is SNEGSKA (reference sequence). The CDR3 DNA is TGCAGTGCTAGAAGGGCGGGAAGCAATCAGCCCCAGCATTTT. It specifies CSARRAGSNQPQHF.

The chain uses TRBV6-1 and TRBJ2-1; TRBD2 matches at 7 bases. The CDR3 covers 15 residues. V lost 0 bases, J lost 10 bases, and 9 bases stayed unmatched. Germline V gene lookup returns CDR1 MNHNS and CDR2 SASEGT. The chain's CDR3 is CASSEAPSSGAEQFF. The CDR3 DNA follows: TGTGCCAGCAGTGAAGCACCTTCTAGCGGCGCGGAGCAGTTCTTC.

This clonotype was counted between two and nine times. The V gene is TRBV20-1, the J gene TRBJ1-4; D is unresolved. Trimming removed 4 bases at V and 7 bases at J, with 16 bases between. The CDR3 has 14 residues. CDR1 is DFQATT and CDR2 is SNEGSKA in the germline V gene (reference sequence). The chain's CDR3 is CSATSRRTFEKLFF. The DNA of the CDR3 is TGCAGTGCTACCTCCCGGCGGACCTTTGAAAAACTGTTTTTT.

There are a few counts of this clonotype. The chain employs TRBV29-1 and TRBJ1-1; TRBD1 matches at 7 bases. The CDR3 covers 15 residues. V gave up 7 bases and J gave up 0 bases; unmatched junction bases: 11. Germline CDR1 and CDR2: SQVTM and ANQGSEA. In DNA form, the CDR3 reads TGCAGCGCGGGGGGGGGACAGCCGATGAACACTGAAGCTTTCTTT. Its protein product is CSAGGGQPMNTEAFF.

This clonotype was found a few times. This chain uses TRBV7-8 with TRBJ1-1; 8 nucleotides match TRBD1. This CDR3 has 14 amino acids. J lost 5 bases, V lost 5 bases, and 7 bases had no gene match. The germline gives CDR1 SGHVS, CDR2 FQNEAQ. DNA for the CDR3: TGTGCCAGCAGCCCAGGACAGGGACTGACTGAAGCTTTCTTT. The encoded protein is CASSPGQGLTEAFF.

This clonotype showed up just a few times. This chain uses TRBV6-1 with TRBJ2-4; D uncertain. CDR3 length: 13 residues. Germline V gene sequence: CDR1 MNHNS, CDR2 SASEGT. Trimming removed 6 bases from V and 0 bases from J, with 6 bases in between. CDR3 DNA: TGTGCCAGCAGGAGCCTAGCCAAAAACATTCAGTACTTC. It encodes CASRSLAKNIQYF.

V and J are TRBV5-1 and TRBJ1-1; D remains unclear. The CDR3 runs to 15 residues. The V and J ends lost 4 bases and 0 bases respectively, with 13 bases between them. CDR1 is SGHRS, CDR2 YFSETQ, per germline. The CDR3 nucleotides read TGCGCCAGCAGCGCAGGACGGACCATGAACACTGAAGCTTTCTTT. Protein: CASSAGRTMNTEAFF.